Described below is a single T cell receptor (beta chain) sequence and its context. The data were produced by immunoSEQ multiplex PCR, yet TCRdb's version contains in-frame clones alone and is incomplete. The repertoire has about 95,000 clones, 85% to 90% of them found once; the top ten carry 1.6%. This CDR3 is built from 17 residues. J lost 2 bases, V lost 4 bases, and 12 bases had no gene match. Germline loops: CDR1 LNHDA, CDR2 SQIVND (reference sequence). The data stem from a study of PD-L1 blockade in urothelial cancer. Looking at the study overall: Analyses were performed on blood at 3 weeks after treatment start (the second dose) and at 6 weeks.

As for time point: pretreatment peripheral blood. The sample here was PBMCs, taken around atezolizumab (anti-PD-L1) treatment. This TCR was recovered from a man aged 55 to 70 with urothelial cancer. The chain joins TRBV19 to TRBJ2-7; 9 positions agree with TRBD1. The CDR3 DNA sequence: TGTGCCAGTAGTACCCCACCAGGGACAGGGTCCCCCTACGAGCAGTACTTC. Protein product: CASSTPPGTGSPYEQYF.